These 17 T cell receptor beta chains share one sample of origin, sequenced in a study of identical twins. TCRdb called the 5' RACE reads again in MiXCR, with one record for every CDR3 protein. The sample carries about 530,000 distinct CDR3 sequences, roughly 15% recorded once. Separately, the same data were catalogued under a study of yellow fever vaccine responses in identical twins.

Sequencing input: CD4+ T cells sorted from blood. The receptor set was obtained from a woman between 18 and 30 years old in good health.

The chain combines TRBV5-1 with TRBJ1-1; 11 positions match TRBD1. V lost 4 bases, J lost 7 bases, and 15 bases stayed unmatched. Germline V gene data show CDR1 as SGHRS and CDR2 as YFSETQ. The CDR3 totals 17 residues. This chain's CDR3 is CASSPRSGTGGSREAFF. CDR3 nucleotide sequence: TGCGCCAGCAGCCCCCGATCCGGGACAGGGGGTTCCCGTGAAGCTTTCTTT.

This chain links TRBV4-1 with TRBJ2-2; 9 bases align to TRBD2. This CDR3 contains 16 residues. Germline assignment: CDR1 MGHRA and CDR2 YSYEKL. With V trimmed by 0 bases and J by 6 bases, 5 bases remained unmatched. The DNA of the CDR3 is TGCGCCAGCAGCCAAGAGGGACTAGCCCTCCCCGGGGAGCTGTTTTTT. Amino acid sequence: CASSQEGLALPGELFF.

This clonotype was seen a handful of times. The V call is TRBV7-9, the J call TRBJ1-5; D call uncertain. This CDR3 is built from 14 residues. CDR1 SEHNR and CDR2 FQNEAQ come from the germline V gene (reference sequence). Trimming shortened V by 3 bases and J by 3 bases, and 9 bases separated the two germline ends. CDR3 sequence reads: CASSFSQYNQPQHF. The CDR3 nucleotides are TGTGCCAGCAGCTTCTCACAGTACAATCAGCCCCAGCATTTT.

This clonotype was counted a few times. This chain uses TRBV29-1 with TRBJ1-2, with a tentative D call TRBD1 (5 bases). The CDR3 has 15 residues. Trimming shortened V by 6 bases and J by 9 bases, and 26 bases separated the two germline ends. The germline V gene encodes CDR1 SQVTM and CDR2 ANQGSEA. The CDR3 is CSVVAGWGPSDRYTF. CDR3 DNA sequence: TGCAGCGTCGTCGCCGGTTGGGGACCATCAGACCGCTACACCTTC.

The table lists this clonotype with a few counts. CDR3 region: CASSSLGRDAYEQYF. As DNA, the CDR3 is TGTGCCAGCAGCTCTTTGGGGAGGGACGCCTACGAGCAGTACTTC. The gene calls are TRBV7-2 and TRBJ2-7; 7 nucleotides align to TRBD2. CDR1 SGHTA and CDR2 FQGNSA come from the germline V gene. Germline trimming cut 4 bases from V and 2 bases from J; bases unmatched to any gene: 8. The CDR3 runs to 15 residues.

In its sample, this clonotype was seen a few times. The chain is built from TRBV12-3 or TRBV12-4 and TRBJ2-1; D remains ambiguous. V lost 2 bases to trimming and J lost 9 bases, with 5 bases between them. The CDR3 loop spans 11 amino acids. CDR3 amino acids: CASSLQIEQFF. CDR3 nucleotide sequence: TGTGCCAGCAGTTTACAGATTGAGCAGTTCTTC.

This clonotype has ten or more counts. The CDR3 nucleotides read TGTGCCAGCAGTTACCGAACGGCCTACAATGAGCAGTTCTTC. Protein: CASSYRTAYNEQFF. The J gene is TRBJ2-1, the V gene TRBV6-2 or TRBV6-3; D is ambiguous. V was shortened by 2 bases and J by 2 bases, with 7 bases between the two germline ends. This CDR3 has 14 amino acids. Germline CDR1 MNHEY, CDR2 SVGEGT.

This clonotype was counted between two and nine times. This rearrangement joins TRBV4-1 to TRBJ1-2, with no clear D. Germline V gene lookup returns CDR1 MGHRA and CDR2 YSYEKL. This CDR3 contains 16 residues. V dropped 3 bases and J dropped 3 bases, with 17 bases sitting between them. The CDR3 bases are TGCGCCAGCAGCCAGGTGGACGTCTCCCCCTACTATGGCTACACCTTC. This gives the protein CASSQVDVSPYYGYTF.

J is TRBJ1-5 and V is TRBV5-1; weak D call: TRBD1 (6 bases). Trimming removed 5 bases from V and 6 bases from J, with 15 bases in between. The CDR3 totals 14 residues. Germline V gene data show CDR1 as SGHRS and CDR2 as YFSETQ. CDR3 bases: TGCGCCAGCAGGGCTGTGGAAGGGGGTCAGCCCCAGCATTTT. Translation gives CASRAVEGGQPQHF.

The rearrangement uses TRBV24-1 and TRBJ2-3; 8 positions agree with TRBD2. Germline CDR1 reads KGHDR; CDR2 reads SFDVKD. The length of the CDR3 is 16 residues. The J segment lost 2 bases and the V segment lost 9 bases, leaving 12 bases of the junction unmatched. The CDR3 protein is CATGTVGAGVTDTQYF. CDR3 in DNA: TGTGCCACCGGGACCGTTGGAGCGGGGGTCACAGATACGCAGTATTTT.

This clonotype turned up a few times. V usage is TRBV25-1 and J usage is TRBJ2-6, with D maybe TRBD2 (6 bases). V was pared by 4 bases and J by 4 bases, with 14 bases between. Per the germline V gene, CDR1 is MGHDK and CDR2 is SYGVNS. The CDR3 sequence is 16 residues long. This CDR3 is CASSAGATWGANVLTF. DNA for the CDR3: TGTGCCAGCAGTGCGGGAGCTACTTGGGGGGCCAACGTCCTGACTTTC.

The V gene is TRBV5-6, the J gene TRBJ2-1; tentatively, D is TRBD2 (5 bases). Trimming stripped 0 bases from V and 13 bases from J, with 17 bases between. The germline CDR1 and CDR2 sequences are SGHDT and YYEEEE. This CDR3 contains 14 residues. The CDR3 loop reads CASSLDRAGRTQFF. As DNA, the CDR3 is TGTGCCAGCAGCTTGGATCGGGCAGGAAGGACTCAGTTCTTC.

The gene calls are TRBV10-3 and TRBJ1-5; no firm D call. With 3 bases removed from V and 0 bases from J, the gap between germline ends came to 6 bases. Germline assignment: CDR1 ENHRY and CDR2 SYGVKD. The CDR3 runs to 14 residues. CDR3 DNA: TGTGCCATCAGTGATCGGGATAGCAATCAGCCCCAGCATTTT. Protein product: CAISDRDSNQPQHF.

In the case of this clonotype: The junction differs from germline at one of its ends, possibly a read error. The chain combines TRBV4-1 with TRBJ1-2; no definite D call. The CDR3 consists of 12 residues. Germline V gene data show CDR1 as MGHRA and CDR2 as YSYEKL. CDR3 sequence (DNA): TGCACCAGCAGCCAAGAGAAGGGTGGCTACACCTTC. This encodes CTSSQEKGGYTF.

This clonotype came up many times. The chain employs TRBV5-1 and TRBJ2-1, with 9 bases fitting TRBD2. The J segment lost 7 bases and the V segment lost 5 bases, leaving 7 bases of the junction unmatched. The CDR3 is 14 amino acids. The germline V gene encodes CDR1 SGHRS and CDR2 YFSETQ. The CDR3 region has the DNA TGCGCCAGCAGTTTTAGCGGGAGTGGGAATGAGCAGTTCTTC. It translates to CASSFSGSGNEQFF.

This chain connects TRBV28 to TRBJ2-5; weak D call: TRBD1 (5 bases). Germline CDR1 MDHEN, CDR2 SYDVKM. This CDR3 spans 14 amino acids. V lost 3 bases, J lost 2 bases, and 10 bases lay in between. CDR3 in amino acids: CASSLGPIQETQYF. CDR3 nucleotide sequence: TGTGCCAGCAGTTTGGGGCCTATACAAGAGACCCAGTACTTC.

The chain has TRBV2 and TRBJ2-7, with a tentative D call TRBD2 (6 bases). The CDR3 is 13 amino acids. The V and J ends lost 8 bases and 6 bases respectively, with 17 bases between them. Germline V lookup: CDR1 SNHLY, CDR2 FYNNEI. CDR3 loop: CASRRGGETEQYF. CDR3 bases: TGTGCCAGCCGCCGCGGCGGGGAAACCGAGCAGTACTTC.